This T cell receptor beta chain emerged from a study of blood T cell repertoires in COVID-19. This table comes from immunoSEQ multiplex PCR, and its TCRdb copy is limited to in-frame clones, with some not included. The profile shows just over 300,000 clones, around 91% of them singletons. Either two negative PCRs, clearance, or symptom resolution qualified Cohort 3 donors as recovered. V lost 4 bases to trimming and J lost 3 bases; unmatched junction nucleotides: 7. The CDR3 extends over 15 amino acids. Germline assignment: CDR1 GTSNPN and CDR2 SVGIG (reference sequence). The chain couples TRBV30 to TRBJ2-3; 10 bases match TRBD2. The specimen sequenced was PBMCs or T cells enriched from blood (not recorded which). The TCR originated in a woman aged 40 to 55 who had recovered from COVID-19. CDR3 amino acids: CAWIGSGGPTDTQYF. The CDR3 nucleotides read TGTGCCTGGATCGGTAGCGGGGGGCCTACAGATACGCAGTATTTT.